Sequencing of this T cell receptor (beta chain) was carried out in a study of monozygotic twins with inflammatory bowel disease. TCRdb derives one entry per CDR3 protein from the 5' RACE reads, leaving out DNA. Its listing shows under 150,000 distinct CDR3 sequences. This CDR3 is 16 amino acids long. Per germline, CDR1 SGHTA and CDR2 FQGNSA. Sequenced sample: blood. The chain carries TRBV7-2 and TRBJ2-1; TCRdb's D gene call, TRBD1, goes unchecked for lack of DNA. The clonotype comes from a human donor with ulcerative colitis or Crohn's disease, or a healthy co-twin of an affected twin (not recorded which). CDR3 amino acids: CASSLEGGGTNNEQFF.